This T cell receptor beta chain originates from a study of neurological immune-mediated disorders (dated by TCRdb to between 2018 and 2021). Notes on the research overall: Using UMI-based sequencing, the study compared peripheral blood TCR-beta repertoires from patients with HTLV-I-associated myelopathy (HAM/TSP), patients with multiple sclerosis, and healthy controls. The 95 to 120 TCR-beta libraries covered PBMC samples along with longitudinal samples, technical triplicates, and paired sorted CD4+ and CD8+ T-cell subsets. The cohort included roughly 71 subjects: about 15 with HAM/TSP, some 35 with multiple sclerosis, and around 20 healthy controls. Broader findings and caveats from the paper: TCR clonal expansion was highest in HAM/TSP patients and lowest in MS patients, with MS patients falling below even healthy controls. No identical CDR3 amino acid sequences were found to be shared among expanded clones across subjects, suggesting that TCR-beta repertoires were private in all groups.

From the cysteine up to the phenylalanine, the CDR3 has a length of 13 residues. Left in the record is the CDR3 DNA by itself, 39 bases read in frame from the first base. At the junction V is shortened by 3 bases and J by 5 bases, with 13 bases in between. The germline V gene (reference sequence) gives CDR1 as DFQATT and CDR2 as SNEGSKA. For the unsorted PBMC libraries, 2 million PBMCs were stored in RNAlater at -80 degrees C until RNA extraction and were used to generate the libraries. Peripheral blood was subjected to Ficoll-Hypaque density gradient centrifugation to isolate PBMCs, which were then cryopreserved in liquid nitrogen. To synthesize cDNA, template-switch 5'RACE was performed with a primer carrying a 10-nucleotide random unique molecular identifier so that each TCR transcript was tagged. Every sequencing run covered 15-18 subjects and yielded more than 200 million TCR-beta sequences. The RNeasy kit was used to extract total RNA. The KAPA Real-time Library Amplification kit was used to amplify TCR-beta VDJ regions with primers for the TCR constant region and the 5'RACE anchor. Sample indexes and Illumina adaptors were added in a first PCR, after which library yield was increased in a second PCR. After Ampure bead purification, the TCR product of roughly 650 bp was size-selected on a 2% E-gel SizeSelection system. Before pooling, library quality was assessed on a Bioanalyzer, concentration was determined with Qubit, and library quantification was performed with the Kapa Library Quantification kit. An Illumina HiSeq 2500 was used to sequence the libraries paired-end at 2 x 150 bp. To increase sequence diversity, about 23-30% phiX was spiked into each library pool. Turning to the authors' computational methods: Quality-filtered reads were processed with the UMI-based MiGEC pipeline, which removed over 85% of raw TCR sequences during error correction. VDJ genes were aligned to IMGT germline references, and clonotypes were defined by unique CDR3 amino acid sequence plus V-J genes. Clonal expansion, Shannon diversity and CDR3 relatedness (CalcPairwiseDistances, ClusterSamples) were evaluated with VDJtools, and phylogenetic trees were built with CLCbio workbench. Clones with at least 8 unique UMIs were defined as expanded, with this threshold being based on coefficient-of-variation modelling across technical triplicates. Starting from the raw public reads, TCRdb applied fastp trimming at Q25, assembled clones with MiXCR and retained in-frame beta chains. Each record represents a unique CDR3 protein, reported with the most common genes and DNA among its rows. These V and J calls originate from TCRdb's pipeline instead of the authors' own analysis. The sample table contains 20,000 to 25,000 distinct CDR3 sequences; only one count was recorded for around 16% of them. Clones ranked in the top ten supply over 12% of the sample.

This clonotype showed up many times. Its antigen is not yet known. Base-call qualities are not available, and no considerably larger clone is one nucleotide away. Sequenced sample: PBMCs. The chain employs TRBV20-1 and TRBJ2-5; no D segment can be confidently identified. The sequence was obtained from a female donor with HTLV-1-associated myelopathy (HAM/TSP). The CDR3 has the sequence CSASDWGPETQYF. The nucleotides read TGCAGTGCTAGTGATTGGGGTCCGGAGACCCAGTACTTC.